These T cell receptor beta chains were read from a single sample in a study of CD8 T cells in ankylosing spondylitis. TCRdb reanalysed the 5' RACE reads using MiXCR and keeps one entry per CDR3 protein. The repertoire holds roughly 670,000 distinct CDR3 sequences, with about 20% as singletons. The material sequenced was blood, either unsorted or a sorted T cell fraction (not recorded which). The receptors were sampled from a male donor with ankylosing spondylitis. The CDR3 runs from the conserved cysteine through the conserved F or W. The order of the fields is clone size, J gene, V gene, CDR3 protein. Size tells how often a clone was seen (once, few, many) or the class of an expanded clone, and some rows leave it out.

abundance: NA; j_gene: TRBJ2-5; v_gene: TRBV4-1; CDR3aa: CASSYPQEWETQYF
abundance: many; j_gene: TRBJ2-1; v_gene: TRBV24-1; CDR3aa: CATSDLGSSPFNEQFF
abundance: NA; j_gene: TRBJ2-5; v_gene: TRBV7-9; CDR3aa: CASSSPVAIIGETQYF
abundance: few; j_gene: TRBJ2-1; v_gene: TRBV7-3; CDR3aa: CASSTPAGTSGRARDEQFF
abundance: NA; j_gene: TRBJ1-6; v_gene: TRBV7-9; CDR3aa: CASSLDGTNSPLHF
abundance: NA; j_gene: TRBJ2-5; v_gene: TRBV15; CDR3aa: CASGGDQETQYF
abundance: NA; j_gene: TRBJ2-1; v_gene: TRBV7-8; CDR3aa: CASSSPRLGDYNEQFF
abundance: few; j_gene: TRBJ2-2; v_gene: TRBV9; CDR3aa: CASSVSGGYTGELFF
abundance: many; j_gene: TRBJ2-3; v_gene: TRBV6-2/TRBV6-3; CDR3aa: CASSYTRPTTDTQYF
abundance: NA; j_gene: TRBJ2-1; v_gene: TRBV6-2/TRBV6-3; CDR3aa: CASSSAGVMERYNEQFF
abundance: few; j_gene: TRBJ1-5; v_gene: TRBV12-3/TRBV12-4; CDR3aa: CASSLPQAGENQPQHF
abundance: NA; j_gene: TRBJ1-3; v_gene: TRBV29-1; CDR3aa: CSVLLTDLKGNTIYF
abundance: few; j_gene: TRBJ2-5; v_gene: TRBV9; CDR3aa: CASSRQVGETQYF
abundance: few; j_gene: TRBJ1-6; v_gene: TRBV5-1; CDR3aa: CASSLDGYNSPLHF
abundance: few; j_gene: TRBJ2-7; v_gene: TRBV29-1; CDR3aa: CSVEGGRGEQYF
abundance: NA; j_gene: TRBJ1-6; v_gene: TRBV7-9; CDR3aa: CASSQGQFNSPLHF
abundance: few; j_gene: TRBJ1-4; v_gene: TRBV5-8; CDR3aa: CASSLGGLATNEKLFF
abundance: NA; j_gene: TRBJ2-1; v_gene: TRBV11-2; CDR3aa: CASSFRGHNEQFF
abundance: few; j_gene: TRBJ2-7; v_gene: TRBV9; CDR3aa: CASSPGWGGNSYEQYF
abundance: NA; j_gene: TRBJ2-1; v_gene: TRBV24-1; CDR3aa: CATSDFKRDVNEQFF
abundance: few; j_gene: TRBJ1-5; v_gene: TRBV5-6; CDR3aa: CASSSRAGLGQPQHF
abundance: NA; j_gene: TRBJ2-1; v_gene: TRBV10-3; CDR3aa: CAIGRDTYNEQFF
abundance: few; j_gene: TRBJ2-5; v_gene: TRBV4-1; CDR3aa: CASSQVSGGQTQYF
abundance: NA; j_gene: TRBJ2-1; v_gene: TRBV27; CDR3aa: CASTVFAPASSGVDEQFF
abundance: few; j_gene: TRBJ1-5; v_gene: TRBV6-2/TRBV6-3; CDR3aa: CASTPTGLQPQHF
abundance: NA; j_gene: TRBJ2-3; v_gene: TRBV20-1; CDR3aa: CSASGDMVDTQYF
abundance: few; j_gene: TRBJ2-5; v_gene: TRBV12-3/TRBV12-4; CDR3aa: CASSLSTASQETQYF
abundance: NA; j_gene: TRBJ1-1; v_gene: TRBV2; CDR3aa: CASSVLGALNTEAFF
abundance: many; j_gene: TRBJ1-1; v_gene: TRBV29-1; CDR3aa: CSTSTGNTEAFF
abundance: few; j_gene: TRBJ2-1; v_gene: TRBV28; CDR3aa: CAISAGTGFNEQFF
abundance: few; j_gene: TRBJ1-1; v_gene: TRBV11-2; CDR3aa: CASSAQGMKMNTEAFF
abundance: few; j_gene: TRBJ2-1; v_gene: TRBV18; CDR3aa: CASSRNEGPGFF
abundance: NA; j_gene: TRBJ1-5; v_gene: TRBV5-1; CDR3aa: CASSLKPGQGADQPQHF
abundance: once; j_gene: TRBJ2-5; v_gene: TRBV5-1; CDR3aa: CASSSLAPETQYF
abundance: few; j_gene: TRBJ2-4; v_gene: TRBV4-3; CDR3aa: CASSQDWEGGLTKNIQYF
abundance: few; j_gene: TRBJ1-1; v_gene: TRBV4-1; CDR3aa: CASSQAAVRDTEAFF
abundance: few; j_gene: TRBJ2-7; v_gene: TRBV24-1; CDR3aa: CATSPDSYEQYF
abundance: many; j_gene: TRBJ2-1; v_gene: TRBV5-1; CDR3aa: CASSLASGIYNEQFF
abundance: NA; j_gene: TRBJ2-1; v_gene: TRBV4-2; CDR3aa: CASSQVIITPPAPSRNEQFF
abundance: NA; j_gene: TRBJ2-2; v_gene: TRBV25-1; CDR3aa: CASSDYRDRGLGELFF
abundance: NA; j_gene: TRBJ2-3; v_gene: TRBV7-8; CDR3aa: CASSLIYRGSTDTQYF
abundance: NA; j_gene: TRBJ2-5; v_gene: TRBV12-3/TRBV12-4; CDR3aa: CASTLGYLETQYF